The entry below gives a single T cell receptor beta chain sequence along with its context. These data are taken from a study of patients and donors after allogeneic stem cell transplantation. TCRdb reprocessed the RT-PCR reads with MiXCR, giving one entry per CDR3 protein. This table holds some 960,000 distinct CDR3 sequences, roughly 18% found once. This receptor was taken from a human donor who was either an allogeneic HSCT recipient or a stem cell or donor lymphocyte infusion donor (not recorded which). It is not recorded whose cells these are; they may come from a transplant donor. The specimen sequenced was blood, either unsorted or a sorted T cell fraction (not recorded which).

In nucleotides, the CDR3 is TGTGCCAGCAGCTTAGGTGGGACTAGCGGGGCCGGGGAGCAGTTCTTC. It encodes CASSLGGTSGAGEQFF. V and J are TRBV11-3 and TRBJ2-1; 13 bases match TRBD2. Germline lookup yields CDR1 SGHNT and CDR2 YENEEA. V dropped 1 base and J dropped 10; count of bases not matched to a gene: 7. CDR3 length equals 16 residues.